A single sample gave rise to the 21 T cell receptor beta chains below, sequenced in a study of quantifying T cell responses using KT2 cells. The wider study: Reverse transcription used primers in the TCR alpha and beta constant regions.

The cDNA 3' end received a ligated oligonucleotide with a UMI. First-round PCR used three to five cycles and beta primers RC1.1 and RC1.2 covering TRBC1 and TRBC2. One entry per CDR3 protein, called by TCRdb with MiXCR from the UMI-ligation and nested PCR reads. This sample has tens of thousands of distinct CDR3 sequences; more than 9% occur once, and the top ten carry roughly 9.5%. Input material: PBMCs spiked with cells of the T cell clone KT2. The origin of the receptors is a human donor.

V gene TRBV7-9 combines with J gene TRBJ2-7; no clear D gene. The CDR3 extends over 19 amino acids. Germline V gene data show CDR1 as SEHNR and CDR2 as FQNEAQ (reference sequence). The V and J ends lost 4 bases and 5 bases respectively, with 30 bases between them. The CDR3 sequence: CASSSKSTPPNPHPHEQYF. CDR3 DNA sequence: TGTGCCAGCAGCTCAAAATCGACACCTCCGAACCCCCACCCCCACGAGCAGTACTTC.

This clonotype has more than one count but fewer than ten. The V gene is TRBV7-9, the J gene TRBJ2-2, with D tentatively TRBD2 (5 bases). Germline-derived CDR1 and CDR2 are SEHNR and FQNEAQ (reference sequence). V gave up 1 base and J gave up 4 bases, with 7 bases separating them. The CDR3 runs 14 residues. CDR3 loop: CASSLGTPTGELFF. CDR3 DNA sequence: TGTGCCAGCAGCTTAGGGACTCCCACCGGGGAGCTGTTTTTT.

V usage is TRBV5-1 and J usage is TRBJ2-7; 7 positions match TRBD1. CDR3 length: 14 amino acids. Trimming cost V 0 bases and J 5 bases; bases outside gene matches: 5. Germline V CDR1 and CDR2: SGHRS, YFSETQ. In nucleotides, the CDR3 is TGCGCCAGCAGCTTGGAAAGACAGGGAAACGAGCAGTACTTC. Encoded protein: CASSLERQGNEQYF.

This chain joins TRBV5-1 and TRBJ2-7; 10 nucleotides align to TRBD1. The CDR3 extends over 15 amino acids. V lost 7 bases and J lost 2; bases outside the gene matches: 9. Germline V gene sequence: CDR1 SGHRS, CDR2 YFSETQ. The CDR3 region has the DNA TGCGCCAGCTGGCCCGCCGGGACAGGGGCCTACGAGCAGTACTTC. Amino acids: CASWPAGTGAYEQYF.

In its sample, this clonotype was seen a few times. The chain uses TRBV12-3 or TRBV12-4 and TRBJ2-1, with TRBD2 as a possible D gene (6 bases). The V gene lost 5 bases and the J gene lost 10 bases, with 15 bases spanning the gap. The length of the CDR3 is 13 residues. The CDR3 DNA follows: TGTGCCAGCAGTCCGTCGGCACGGGAGGAGCAGTTCTTC. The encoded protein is CASSPSAREEQFF.

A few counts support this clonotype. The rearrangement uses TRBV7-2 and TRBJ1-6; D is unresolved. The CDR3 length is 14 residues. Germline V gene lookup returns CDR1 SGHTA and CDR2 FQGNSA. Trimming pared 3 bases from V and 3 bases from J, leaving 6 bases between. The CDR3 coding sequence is TGTGCCAGCAGCTTTGACGGCTATAATTCACCCCTCCACTTT. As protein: CASSFDGYNSPLHF.

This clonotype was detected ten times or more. CDR3 bases: TGTGCCAGCAGCCCGGACAGGCCCAATCAGCCCCAGCATTTT. As protein: CASSPDRPNQPQHF. The genes are TRBV7-9 and TRBJ1-5, with 7 bases identical to TRBD1. Unmatched junction bases numbered 4, after V lost 5 bases and J lost 3 bases. Germline V gives CDR1 SEHNR, CDR2 FQNEAQ (reference sequence). This CDR3 has 14 amino acids.

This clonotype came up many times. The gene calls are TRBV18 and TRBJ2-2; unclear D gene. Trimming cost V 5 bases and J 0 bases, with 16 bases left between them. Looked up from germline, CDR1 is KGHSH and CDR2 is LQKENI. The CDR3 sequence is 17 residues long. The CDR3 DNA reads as TGTGCCAGCTCAATTACAAGCACAAACGCGAACACCGGGGAGCTGTTTTTT. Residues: CASSITSTNANTGELFF.

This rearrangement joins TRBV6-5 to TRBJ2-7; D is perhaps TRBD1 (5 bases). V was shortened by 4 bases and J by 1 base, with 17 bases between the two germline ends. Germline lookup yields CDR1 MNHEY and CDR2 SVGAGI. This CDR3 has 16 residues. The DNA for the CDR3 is TGTGCCAGCAGTTCCCTCGCGGCAGGGTCTTCCTACGAGCAGTACTTC. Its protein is CASSSLAAGSSYEQYF.

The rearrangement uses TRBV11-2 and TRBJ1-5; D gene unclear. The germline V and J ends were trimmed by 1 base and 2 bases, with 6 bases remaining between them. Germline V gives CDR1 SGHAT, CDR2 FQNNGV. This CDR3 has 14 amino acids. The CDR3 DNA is TGTGCCAGCAGCTTAGGAGGTGGCAATCAGCCCCAGCATTTT. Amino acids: CASSLGGGNQPQHF.

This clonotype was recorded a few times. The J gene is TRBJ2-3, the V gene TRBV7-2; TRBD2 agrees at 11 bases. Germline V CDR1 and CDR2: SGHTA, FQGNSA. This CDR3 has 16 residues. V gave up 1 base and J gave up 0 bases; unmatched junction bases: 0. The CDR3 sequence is CASSLVAGGSTDTQYF. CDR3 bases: TGTGCCAGCAGCTTAGTAGCGGGGGGGAGCACAGATACGCAGTATTTT.

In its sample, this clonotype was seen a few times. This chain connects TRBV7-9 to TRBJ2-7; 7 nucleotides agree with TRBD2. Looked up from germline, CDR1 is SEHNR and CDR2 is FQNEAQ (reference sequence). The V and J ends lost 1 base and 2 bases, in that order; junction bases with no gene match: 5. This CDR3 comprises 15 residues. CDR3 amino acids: CASSLVGGGTYEQYF. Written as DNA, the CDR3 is TGTGCCAGCAGCTTAGTGGGCGGGGGAACCTACGAGCAGTACTTC. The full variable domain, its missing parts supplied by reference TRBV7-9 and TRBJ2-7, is DTGVSQNPRHKITKRGQNVTFRCDPISEHNRLYWYRQTLGQGPEFLTYFQNEAQLEKSRLLSDRFSAERPKGSFSTLEIQRTEQGDSAMYLCASSLVGGGTYEQYFGPGTRLTVT.

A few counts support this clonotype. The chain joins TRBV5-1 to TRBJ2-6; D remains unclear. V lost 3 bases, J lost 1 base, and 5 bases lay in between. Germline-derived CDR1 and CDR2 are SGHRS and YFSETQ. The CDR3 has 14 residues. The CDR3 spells CASSSASGANVLTF. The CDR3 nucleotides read TGCGCCAGCAGCTCCGCGTCTGGGGCCAACGTCCTGACTTTC.

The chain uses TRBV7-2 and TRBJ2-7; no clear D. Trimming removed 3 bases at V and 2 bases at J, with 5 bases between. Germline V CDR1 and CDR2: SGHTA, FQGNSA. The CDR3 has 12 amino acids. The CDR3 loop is CASSLMAYEQYF. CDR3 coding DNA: TGTGCCAGCAGCTTGATGGCCTACGAGCAGTACTTC.

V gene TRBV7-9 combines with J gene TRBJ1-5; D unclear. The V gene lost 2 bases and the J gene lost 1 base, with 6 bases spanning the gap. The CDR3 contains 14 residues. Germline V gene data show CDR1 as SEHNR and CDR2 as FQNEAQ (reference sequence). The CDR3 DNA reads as TGTGCCAGCAGCTTATCGGCGAGCAATCAGCCCCAGCATTTT. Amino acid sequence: CASSLSASNQPQHF.

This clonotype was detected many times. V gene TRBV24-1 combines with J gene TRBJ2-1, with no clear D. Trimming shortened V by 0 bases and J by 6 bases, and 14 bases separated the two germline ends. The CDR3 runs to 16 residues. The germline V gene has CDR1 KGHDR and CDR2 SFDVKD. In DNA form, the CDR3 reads TGTGCCACCAGTGATTTGAGGTTTGGAAGCACCAATGAGCAGTTCTTC. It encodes CATSDLRFGSTNEQFF.

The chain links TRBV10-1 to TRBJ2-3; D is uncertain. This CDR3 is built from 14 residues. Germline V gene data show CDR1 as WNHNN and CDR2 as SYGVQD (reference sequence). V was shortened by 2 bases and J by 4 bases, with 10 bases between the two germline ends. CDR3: CASSEGGIPDTQYF. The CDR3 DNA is TGCGCCAGCAGTGAGGGTGGGATCCCAGATACGCAGTATTTT.

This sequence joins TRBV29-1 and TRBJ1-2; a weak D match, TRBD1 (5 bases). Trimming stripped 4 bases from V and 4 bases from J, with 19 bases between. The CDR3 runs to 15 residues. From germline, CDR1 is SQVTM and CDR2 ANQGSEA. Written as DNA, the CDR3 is TGCAGCGTTGCCTCCTCAGGGACGGCAAGCTATGGCTACACCTTC. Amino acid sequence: CSVASSGTASYGYTF.

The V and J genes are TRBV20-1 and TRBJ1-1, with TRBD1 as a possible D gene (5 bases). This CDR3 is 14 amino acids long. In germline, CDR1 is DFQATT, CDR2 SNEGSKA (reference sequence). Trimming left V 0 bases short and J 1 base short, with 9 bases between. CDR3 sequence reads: CSAREDTRNTEAFF. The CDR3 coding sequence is TGCAGTGCTAGAGAGGACACCCGGAACACTGAAGCTTTCTTT.

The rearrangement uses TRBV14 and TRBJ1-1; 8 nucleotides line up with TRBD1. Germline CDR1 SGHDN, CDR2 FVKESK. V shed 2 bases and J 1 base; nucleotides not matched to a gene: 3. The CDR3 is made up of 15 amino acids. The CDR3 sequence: CASSQLTGANTEAFF. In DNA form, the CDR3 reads TGTGCCAGCAGCCAACTGACAGGGGCGAACACTGAAGCTTTCTTT.

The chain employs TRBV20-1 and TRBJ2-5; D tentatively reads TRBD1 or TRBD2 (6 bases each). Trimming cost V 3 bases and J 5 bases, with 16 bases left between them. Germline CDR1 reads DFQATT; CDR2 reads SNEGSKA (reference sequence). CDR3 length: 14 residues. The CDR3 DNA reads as TGCAGTGCTAGCCGGGGGCGCCGGGGGGAGACCCAGTACTTC. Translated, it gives CSASRGRRGETQYF.